The present T cell receptor beta chain was sequenced within a study of blood T cell repertoires in COVID-19. The method was immunoSEQ multiplex PCR; TCRdb's version includes in-frame clones alone and lacks a portion of them. There are 200,000 to 250,000 clones in the sample; about 87% occur only once, and under 9% lies in the top ten. There are 18 residues in the CDR3. Trimming removed 3 bases from V and 0 bases from J; junction bases left unmatched: 6. Germline CDR1 and CDR2: MNHEY and SMNVEV (reference sequence). Material for sequencing was peripheral blood. The V and J genes are TRBV27 and TRBJ1-6; TRBD1 aligns across 9 bases. The receptor comes from a woman between 70 and 85 years old with active or convalescent COVID-19. The CDR3 is CASSLGTGLSSYNSPLHF. In nucleotides, the CDR3 is TGTGCCAGCAGTTTGGGGACAGGGCTGAGCTCCTATAATTCACCCCTCCACTTT.